The source of this T cell receptor beta chain is a study of cytomegalovirus exposure and HLA in healthy donors. V shed 0 bases and J shed 4 bases, with 10 bases lying between them. This CDR3 contains 14 residues. Germline V gene lookup returns CDR1 MNHEY and CDR2 SMNVEV (reference sequence). General study findings and limits: In a later analysis, TCR beta V- and J-gene trimming was associated with a missense DCLRE1C variant.

Points on this clone: Its antigen is not known.

Primers included in the PCR were 60 Vbeta and 13 Jbeta primers. The data were produced by immunoSEQ multiplex PCR, yet TCRdb's version contains in-frame clones alone and is incomplete. The table records about 120,000 clones, under 90% of them present only once. The donors comprised healthy bone marrow donors. This chain links TRBV27 with TRBJ2-7; perhaps TRBD1 as D (6 bases). This TCR derives from a woman younger than 45 in good health and CMV-seronegative. The sequenced material came from PBMCs. The CDR3 loop is CASSLSVQGYEQYF. In nucleotides, the CDR3 is TGTGCCAGCAGTTTATCGGTACAGGGATACGAGCAGTACTTC.